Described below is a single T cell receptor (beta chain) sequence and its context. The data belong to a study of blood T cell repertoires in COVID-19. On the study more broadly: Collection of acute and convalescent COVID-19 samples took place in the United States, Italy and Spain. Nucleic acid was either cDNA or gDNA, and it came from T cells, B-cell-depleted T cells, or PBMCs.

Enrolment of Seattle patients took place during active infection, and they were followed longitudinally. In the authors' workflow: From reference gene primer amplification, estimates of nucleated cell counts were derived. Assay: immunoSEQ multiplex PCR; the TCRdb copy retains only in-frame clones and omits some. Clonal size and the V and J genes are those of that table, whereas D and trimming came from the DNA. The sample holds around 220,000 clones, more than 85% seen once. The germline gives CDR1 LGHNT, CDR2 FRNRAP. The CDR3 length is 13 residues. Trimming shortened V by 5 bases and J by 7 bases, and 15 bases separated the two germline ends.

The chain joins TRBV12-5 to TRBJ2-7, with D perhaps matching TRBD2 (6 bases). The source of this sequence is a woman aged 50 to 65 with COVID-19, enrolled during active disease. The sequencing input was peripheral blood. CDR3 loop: CASGLSTAGEQYV. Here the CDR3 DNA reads TGTGCTAGTGGTCTCTCGACAGCGGGTGAGCAGTACGTC.